This T cell receptor (beta chain) was sequenced during a study of cytomegalovirus exposure and HLA in healthy donors (dated by TCRdb to the late 2010s). Regarding the complete study: The roughly 670 repertoires of the first cohort and the 95 to 150 validation repertoires were produced on the same platform, according to a later analysis. The aim of the study was to test whether cataloging public T cell receptors could identify signatures of past pathogen exposure. A separate validation cohort of about 110 different subjects was used in addition to the roughly 720-subject first cohort. High-throughput TCR immunosequencing, statistical association of individual TCRs with disease status, and machine learning were combined to predict cytomegalovirus infection status. Broader findings and caveats from the paper: In vitro tests confirmed that a few of the cytomegalovirus-associated TCR beta chains recognize cytomegalovirus antigens. A later analysis found that TCRs clustered in the first cohort also tended to co-occur in the 110 or so validation repertoires, with more than 90% of cluster scores above 0. The classifier was reported to diagnose cytomegalovirus status with high specificity and sensitivity in both the original and validation cohorts. The validation cohort had no HLA typing available for a later analysis, so co-occurrence within that cohort was assessed over all 130 or so repertoires. It was suggested by the authors that the approach could potentially be generalized to other disease states and immunological phenotypes. While some public TCRs were present in many individuals, most TCR sequences turned up only very rarely across donors. In the study, around 160 TCR beta chains were listed as associated with cytomegalovirus.

Donors formed part of the validation cohort, which comprised 95 to 150 subjects and was distinct from the first cohort of under 850 subjects. Inclusive of the bounding cysteine and phenylalanine, the CDR3 is 12 residues long. Just the 36-base CDR3 DNA is kept, in frame starting at base 1. CDR1 and CDR2 are read off the germline V gene as SNHLY and FYNNEI. V is cut by 5 bases and J by 6 bases, and the space between the germline ends is 10 bases. This clone has just a few counts. No cognate antigen has been identified for it. Within one base of it there is no much larger clone, and no base qualities were kept. Within the sample, other DNA sequences also encode this same CDR3. Library prep was done by the immunoSEQ multiplex PCR assay. In the original analysis: A statistical classification framework was built for diagnosing cytomegalovirus status from the catalog of TCR beta chain sequences. TCRdb retrieved this table from immuneACCESS and kept in-frame rearrangements only. Not all clones are present; in checked studies, unresolved V genes account for under half, and no reason is known for the remainder. The V and J calls and clone size are taken from that table; D and trimming were inferred from the DNA. The sample table contains 200,000 to 250,000 clones; only one count was recorded for over 80% of them. Less than 7% of the sample is taken by the ten largest.

The chain employs TRBV2 and TRBJ1-2; 6 matching bases give a weak D call of TRBD1. This TCR was recovered from a young woman in good health and CMV-seronegative. Material: PBMCs. The bases are TGTGCCAGCAGTCTACAGGGTAATGGCTACACCTTC. It encodes CASSLQGNGYTF.